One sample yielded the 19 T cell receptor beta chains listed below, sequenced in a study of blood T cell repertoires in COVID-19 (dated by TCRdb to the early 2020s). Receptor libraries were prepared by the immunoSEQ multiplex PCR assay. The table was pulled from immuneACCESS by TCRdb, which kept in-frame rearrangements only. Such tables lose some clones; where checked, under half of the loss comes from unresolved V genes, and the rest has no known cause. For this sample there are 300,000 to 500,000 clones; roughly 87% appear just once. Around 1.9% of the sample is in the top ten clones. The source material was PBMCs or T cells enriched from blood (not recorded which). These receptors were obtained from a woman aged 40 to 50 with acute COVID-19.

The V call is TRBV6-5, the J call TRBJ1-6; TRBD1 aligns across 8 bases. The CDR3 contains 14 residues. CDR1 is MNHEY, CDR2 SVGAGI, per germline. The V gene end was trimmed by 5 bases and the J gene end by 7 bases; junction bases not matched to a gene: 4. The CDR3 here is CASSPDRENSPLHF. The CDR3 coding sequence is TGTGCCAGCAGTCCGGACAGGGAAAATTCACCCCTCCACTTT.

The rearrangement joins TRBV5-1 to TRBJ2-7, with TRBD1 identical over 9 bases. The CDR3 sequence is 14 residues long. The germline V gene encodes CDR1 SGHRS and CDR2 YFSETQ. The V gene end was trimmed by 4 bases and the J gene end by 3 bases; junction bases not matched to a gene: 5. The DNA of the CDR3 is TGCGCCAGCAGCCAAGCGACAGGGGGCTACGAGCAGTACTTC. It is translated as CASSQATGGYEQYF.

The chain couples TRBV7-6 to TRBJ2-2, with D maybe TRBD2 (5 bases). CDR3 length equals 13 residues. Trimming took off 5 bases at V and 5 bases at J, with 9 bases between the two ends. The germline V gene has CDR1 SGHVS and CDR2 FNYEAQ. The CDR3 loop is CASSQGRTGELFF. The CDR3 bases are TGTGCCAGCAGCCAAGGGAGAACCGGGGAGCTGTTTTTT.

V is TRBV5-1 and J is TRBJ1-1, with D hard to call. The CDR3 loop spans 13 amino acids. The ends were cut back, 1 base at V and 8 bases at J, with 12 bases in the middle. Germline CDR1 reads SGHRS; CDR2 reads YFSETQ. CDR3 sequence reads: CASSLSAGVEAFF. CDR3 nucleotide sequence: TGCGCCAGCAGCTTGAGTGCGGGTGTCGAAGCTTTCTTT.

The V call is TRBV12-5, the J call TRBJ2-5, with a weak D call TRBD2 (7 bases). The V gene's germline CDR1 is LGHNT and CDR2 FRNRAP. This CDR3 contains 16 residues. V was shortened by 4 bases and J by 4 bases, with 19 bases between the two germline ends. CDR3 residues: CASGSEGGERGETQYF. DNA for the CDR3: TGTGCTAGTGGTTCCGAGGGGGGGGAAAGAGGAGAGACCCAGTACTTC. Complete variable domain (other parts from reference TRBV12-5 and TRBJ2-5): DARVTQTPRHKVTEMGQEVTMRCQPILGHNTVFWYRQTMMQGLELLAYFRNRAPLDDSGMPKDRFSAEMPDATLATLKIQPSEPRDSAVYFCASGSEGGERGETQYFGPGTRLLVL.

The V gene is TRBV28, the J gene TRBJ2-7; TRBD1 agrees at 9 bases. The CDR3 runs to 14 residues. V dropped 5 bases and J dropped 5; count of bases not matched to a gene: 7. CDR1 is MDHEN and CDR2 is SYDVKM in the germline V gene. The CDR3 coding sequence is TGTGCCAGCAGTAGGGGACAGGGCCTCGACGAGCAGTACTTC. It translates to CASSRGQGLDEQYF.

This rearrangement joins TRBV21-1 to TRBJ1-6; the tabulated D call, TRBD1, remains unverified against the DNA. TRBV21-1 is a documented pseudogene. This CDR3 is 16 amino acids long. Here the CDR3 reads CASSKVALDYNSPLHF. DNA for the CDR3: TGTGCCAGCAGCAAAGTGGCCCTTGACTATAATTCACCCCTCCACTTT.

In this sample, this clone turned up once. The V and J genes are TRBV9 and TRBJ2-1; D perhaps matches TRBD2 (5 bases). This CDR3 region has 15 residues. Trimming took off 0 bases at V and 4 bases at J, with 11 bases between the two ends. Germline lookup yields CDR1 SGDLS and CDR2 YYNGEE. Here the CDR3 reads CASSVGGYGYNEQFF. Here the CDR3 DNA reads TGTGCCAGCAGCGTAGGCGGGTACGGGTACAATGAGCAGTTCTTC.

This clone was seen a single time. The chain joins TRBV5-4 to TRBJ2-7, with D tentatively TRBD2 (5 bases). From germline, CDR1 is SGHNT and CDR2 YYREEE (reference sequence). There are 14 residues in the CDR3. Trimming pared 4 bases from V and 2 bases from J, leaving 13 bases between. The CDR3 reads CASSQKTGTYEQYF. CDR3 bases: TGTGCCAGCAGCCAAAAGACGGGGACCTACGAGCAGTACTTC.

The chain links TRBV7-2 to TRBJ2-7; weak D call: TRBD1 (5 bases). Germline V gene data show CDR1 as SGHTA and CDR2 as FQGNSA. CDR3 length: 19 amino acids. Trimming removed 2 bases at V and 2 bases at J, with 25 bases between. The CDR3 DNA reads TGTGCCAGCAGCTTATTGGTCTTTAAGGGGCCTTATGAGACCTACGAGCAGTACTTC. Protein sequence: CASSLLVFKGPYETYEQYF. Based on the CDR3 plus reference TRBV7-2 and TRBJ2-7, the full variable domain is GAGVSQSPSNKVTEKGKDVELRCDPISGHTALYWYRQSLGQGLEFLIYFQGNSAPDKSGLPSDRFSAERTGGSVSTLTIQRTQQEDSAVYLCASSLLVFKGPYETYEQYFGPGTRLTVT.

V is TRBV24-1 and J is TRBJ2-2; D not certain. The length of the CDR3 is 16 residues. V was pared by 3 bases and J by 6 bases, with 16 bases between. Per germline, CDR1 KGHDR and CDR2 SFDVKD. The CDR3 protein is CATSDPHPGSPGELFF. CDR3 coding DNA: TGTGCCACCAGTGATCCGCATCCCGGGTCTCCCGGGGAGCTGTTTTTT.

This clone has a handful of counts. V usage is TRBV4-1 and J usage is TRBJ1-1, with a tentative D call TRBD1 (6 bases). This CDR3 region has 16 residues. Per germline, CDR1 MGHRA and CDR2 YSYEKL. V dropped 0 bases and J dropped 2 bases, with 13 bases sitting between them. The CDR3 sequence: CASSQDLRGGNTEAFF. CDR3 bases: TGCGCCAGCAGCCAAGATTTAAGGGGGGGAAACACTGAAGCTTTCTTT.

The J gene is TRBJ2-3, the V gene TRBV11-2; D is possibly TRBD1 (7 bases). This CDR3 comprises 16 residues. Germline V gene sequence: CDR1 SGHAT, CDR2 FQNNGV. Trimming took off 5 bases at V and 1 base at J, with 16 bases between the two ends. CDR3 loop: CASSAGTAGRTDTQYF. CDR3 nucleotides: TGTGCCAGCAGCGCCGGGACAGCGGGTCGCACAGATACGCAGTATTTT. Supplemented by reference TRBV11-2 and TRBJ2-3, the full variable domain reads EAGVAQSPRYKIIEKRQSVAFWCNPISGHATLYWYQQILGQGPKLLIQFQNNGVVDDSQLPKDRFSAERLKGVDSTLKIQPAKLEDSAVYLCASSAGTAGRTDTQYFGPGTRLTVL.

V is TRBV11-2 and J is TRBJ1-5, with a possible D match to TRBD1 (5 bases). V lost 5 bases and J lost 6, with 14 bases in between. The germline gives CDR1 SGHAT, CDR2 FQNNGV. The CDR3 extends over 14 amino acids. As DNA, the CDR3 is TGTGCCAGCAGCGCACTTGGAGGGACTCAGCCCCAGCATTTT. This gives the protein CASSALGGTQPQHF.

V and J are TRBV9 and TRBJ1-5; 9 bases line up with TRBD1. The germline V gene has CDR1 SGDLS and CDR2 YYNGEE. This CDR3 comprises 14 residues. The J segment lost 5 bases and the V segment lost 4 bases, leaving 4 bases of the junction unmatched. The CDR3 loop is CASSPGQGDQPQHF. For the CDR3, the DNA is TGTGCCAGCAGCCCGGGACAGGGAGATCAGCCCCAGCATTTT.

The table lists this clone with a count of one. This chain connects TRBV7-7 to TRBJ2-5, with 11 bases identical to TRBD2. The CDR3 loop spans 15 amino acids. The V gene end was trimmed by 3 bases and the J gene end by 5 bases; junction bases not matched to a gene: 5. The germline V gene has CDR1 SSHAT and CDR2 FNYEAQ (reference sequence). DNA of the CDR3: TGTGCCAGCAGCTTGGGACTAGCGGAGATGGAGACCCAGTACTTC. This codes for CASSLGLAEMETQYF.

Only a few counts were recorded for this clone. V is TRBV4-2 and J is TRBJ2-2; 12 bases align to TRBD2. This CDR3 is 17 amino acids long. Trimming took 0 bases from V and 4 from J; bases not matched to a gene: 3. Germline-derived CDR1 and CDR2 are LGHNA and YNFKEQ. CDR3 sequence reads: CASSQEGTSGLTGELFF. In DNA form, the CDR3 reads TGTGCCAGCAGCCAAGAGGGGACTAGCGGGCTCACCGGGGAGCTGTTTTTT.

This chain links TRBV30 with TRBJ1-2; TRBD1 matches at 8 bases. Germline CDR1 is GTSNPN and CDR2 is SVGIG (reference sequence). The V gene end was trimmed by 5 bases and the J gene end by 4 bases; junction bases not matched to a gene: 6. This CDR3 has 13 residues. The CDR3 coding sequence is TGTGCCTGGCACCGGGACAGGCCCTATGGCTACACCTTC. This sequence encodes CAWHRDRPYGYTF.

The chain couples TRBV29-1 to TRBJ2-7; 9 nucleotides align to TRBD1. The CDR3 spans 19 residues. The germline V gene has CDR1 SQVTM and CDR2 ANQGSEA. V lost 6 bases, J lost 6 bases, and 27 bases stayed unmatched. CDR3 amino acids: CSVGVHGKRSQGAAGEQYF. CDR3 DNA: TGCAGCGTGGGGGTTCATGGGAAGCGTTCACAGGGGGCCGCGGGCGAGCAGTACTTC.